Below, one T cell receptor (beta chain) is given with its context. The antigen is undetermined. This sample was taken from a study of beta chain features in type 1 diabetes. Study details: Sorted cells numbering over 95,000,000 were examined across all samples.

CDR1 and CDR2 from the germline V gene are SQVTM and ANQGSEA. The CDR3 length is 12 residues. Trimming removed 6 bases at V and 8 bases at J, with 16 bases between. Since all of the isolated RNA was reverse transcribed, expressed TCRB transcripts were what got sequenced. Sequencing was performed with immunoSEQ multiplex PCR; in TCRdb, only in-frame clones are kept and a portion is missing. The sample yields 150,000 to 200,000 clones, roughly 59% seen once. There was one heparinised blood draw per donor, averaging around 100 mL. Populations isolated by sorting all had purity greater than 95%. Whole-study findings and limits: In these data, an HLA type influence on TCRB rearrangement remained unresolved. Type 1 diabetes patients had moderately but significantly shorter TCRB CDR3s in all four CD4+ subsets.

Sequencing was done on a sample of naive CD4+ T cells from blood. This rearrangement joins TRBV29-1 to TRBJ2-5; no reliable D call. The receptor was derived from a man aged 25 to 40 with type 1 diabetes. CDR3 loop: CSVAPPTGTQYF. CDR3 coding DNA: TGCAGCGTGGCCCCTCCGACCGGCACCCAGTACTTC.